This record looks at one T cell receptor (beta chain) sequence and its context. The V and J ends lost 4 bases and 0 bases, in that order; junction bases with no gene match: 6. The CDR3 spans 17 residues. Germline V gives CDR1 MDHEN, CDR2 SYDVKM. This sample stems from a study of blood T cell repertoires in COVID-19. Study at large: Sites across the United States, Italy and Spain contributed samples from acute and convalescent COVID-19.

Authors' methods: Reference gene primer amplification gave estimated nucleated cell counts. Profiled with immunoSEQ multiplex PCR; TCRdb holds only in-frame clones, not every one. The D gene and trimming were derived from the DNA, and the V and J assignments and clone size from that table. The sample has approximately 100,000 clones; roughly four fifths are singletons. This chain uses TRBV28 with TRBJ1-3, with 10 bases matching TRBD1. Sequencing was performed on peripheral blood. This clonotype was obtained from a man aged 70 or older with active or convalescent COVID-19. The CDR3 nucleotides read TGTGCCAGCAGTTCCCCGGGACAGGGGAACTCTGGAAACACCATATATTTT. Translated, it gives CASSSPGQGNSGNTIYF.